This TCR beta chain originates from a study of T cell responses to AZD1222 COVID-19 vaccine. Points from the study as a whole: The donors showed a predominance of white British ancestry and of females, with possible underestimation of clonal diversity. Scientists sampled the repertoires only once the peak T cell response had passed. Spike-specific TCR breadth and depth rose after two AZD1222 doses. Only six AZD1222 recipients tested seropositive at baseline.

Germline V CDR1 and CDR2: MNHEY, SVGAGI. The J segment lost 8 bases and the V segment lost 7 bases, leaving 13 bases of the junction unmatched. The CDR3 has 15 residues. Points on this clone: The antigen is unknown.

Libraries were prepared by immunoSEQ multiplex PCR; TCRdb keeps only in-frame clonotypes and omits some of them. This table has 77,000 or so clones, about 91% appearing once. The sequenced sample was peripheral blood, obtained on day 0 of MenACWY control vaccination. The origin of this receptor is an adult in good health. The V call is TRBV6-5, the J call TRBJ1-4, with 7 bases fitting TRBD1. The CDR3 region has the DNA TGTGCCAGCATGGCCCTAGGGGGCGGCGGGGAAAAACTGTTTTTT. This encodes CASMALGGGGEKLFF.